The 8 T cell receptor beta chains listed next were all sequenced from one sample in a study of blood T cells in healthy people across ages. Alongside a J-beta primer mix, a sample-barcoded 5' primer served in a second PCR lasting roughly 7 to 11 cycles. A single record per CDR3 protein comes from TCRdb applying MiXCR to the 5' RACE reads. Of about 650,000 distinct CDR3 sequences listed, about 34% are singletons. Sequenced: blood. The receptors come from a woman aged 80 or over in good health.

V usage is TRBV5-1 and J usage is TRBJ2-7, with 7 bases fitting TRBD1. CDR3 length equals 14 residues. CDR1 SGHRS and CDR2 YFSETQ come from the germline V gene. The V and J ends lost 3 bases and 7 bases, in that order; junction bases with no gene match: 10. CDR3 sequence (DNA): TGCGCCAGCAGCTGGGTGGTAAGGGGGCAGGAGCAGTACTTC. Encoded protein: CASSWVVRGQEQYF.

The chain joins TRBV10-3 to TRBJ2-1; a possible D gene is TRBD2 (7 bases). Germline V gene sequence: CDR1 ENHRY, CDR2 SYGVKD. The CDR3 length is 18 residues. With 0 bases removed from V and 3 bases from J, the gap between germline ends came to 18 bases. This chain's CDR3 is CAISESRGGGVRYNEQFF. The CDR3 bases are TGTGCCATCAGTGAGTCAAGGGGGGGCGGGGTTCGCTACAATGAGCAGTTCTTC.

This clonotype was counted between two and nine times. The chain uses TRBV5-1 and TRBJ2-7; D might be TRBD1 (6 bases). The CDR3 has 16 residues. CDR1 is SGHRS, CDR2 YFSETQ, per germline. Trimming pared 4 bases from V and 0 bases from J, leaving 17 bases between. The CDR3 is CASSRDNAIPSYEQYF. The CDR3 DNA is TGCGCCAGCAGCCGGGACAACGCAATCCCCTCCTACGAGCAGTACTTC.

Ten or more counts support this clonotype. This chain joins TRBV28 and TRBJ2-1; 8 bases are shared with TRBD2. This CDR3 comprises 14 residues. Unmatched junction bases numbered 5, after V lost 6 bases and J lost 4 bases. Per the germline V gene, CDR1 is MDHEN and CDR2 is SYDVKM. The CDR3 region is CASRAGAYYNEQFF. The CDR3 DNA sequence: TGTGCCAGCAGAGCGGGGGCCTATTACAATGAGCAGTTCTTC.

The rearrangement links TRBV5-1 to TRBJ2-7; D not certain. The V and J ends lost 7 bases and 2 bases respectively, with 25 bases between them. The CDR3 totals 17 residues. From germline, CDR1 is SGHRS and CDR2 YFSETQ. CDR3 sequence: CASRYAWRLQDPYEQYF. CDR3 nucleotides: TGCGCCAGCCGGTACGCCTGGCGTCTCCAAGACCCCTACGAGCAGTACTTC.

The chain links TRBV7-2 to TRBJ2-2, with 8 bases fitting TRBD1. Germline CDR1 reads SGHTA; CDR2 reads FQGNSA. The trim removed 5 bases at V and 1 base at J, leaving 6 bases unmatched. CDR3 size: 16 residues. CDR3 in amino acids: CASSPWTGRNTGELFF. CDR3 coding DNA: TGTGCCAGCAGCCCCTGGACAGGGAGGAACACCGGGGAGCTGTTTTTT.

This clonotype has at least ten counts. CDR3 in DNA: TGTGCCAGCAGCTTAATGGGTGGTGGTGGTTCACCCCTCCACTTT. This gives the protein CASSLMGGGGSPLHF. V and J are TRBV7-3 and TRBJ1-6; D is unresolved. Between the trimmed V and J ends, which lost 1 base and 9 bases, there was a span of 13 bases. CDR1 and CDR2 (germline): SGHTA, FQGTGA. The CDR3 totals 15 residues.

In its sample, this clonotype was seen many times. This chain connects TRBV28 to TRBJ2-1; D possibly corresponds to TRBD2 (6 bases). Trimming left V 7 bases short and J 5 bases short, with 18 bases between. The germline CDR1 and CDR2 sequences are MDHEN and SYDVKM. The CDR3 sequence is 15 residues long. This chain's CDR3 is CASNRPGTGHNEQFF. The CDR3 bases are TGTGCCAGCAACCGCCCCGGGACTGGCCACAATGAGCAGTTCTTC.